This T cell receptor beta chain was retrieved from a study of human T cells and chemical hapten exposure. The time point is: pre-sensitization, week 0. Regarding treatment: therapeutic diphenylcyclopropenone sensitization with weekly scalp DPC. Venepuncture was done earlier than the placement of each patch test. Each CDR3 protein gets one entry after TCRdb re-called the RACE reads with MiXCR. Among more than 300,000 distinct CDR3 sequences listed, roughly 5.3% were seen once. In this sample, this clonotype turned up many times. The antigen remains undetermined. CDR3 length: 16 amino acids. Trimming took off 0 bases at V and 0 bases at J, with 9 bases between the two ends. Germline V gene sequence: CDR1 DFQATT, CDR2 SNEGSKA (reference sequence). Findings and limits, study-wide: Positively correlated with patch test score were the counts of PT1 expanded TCRs.

The sequence derives from a woman aged 45-65 years with alopecia areata. Some clones in this sample may be carry-over from other donors' samples. The rearrangement uses TRBV20-1 and TRBJ1-6; D not certain. The input for sequencing was whole blood, taken in connection with sensitization to the hapten diphenylcyclopropenone (DPC). The CDR3 DNA sequence: TGCAGTGCTAGAGATGGTGGGAGCTCCTATAATTCACCCCTCCACTTT. Residues: CSARDGGSSYNSPLHF.